This T cell receptor (beta chain) was sequenced during a study of cytomegalovirus exposure and HLA in healthy donors. Study-level findings and limits: Through in vitro validation, three CMV-associated chains were shown to be specific for CMV antigens. A likely sequencing artifact accounted for one observed cluster of highly shared sequence variants. Later analysis associated a missense DCLRE1C variant with TCR beta V- and J-gene trimming.

The CDR3 is 14 residues long. V was pared by 6 bases and J by 5 bases, with 5 bases of the junction left unmatched. CDR1 is SGHVS and CDR2 is FQNEAQ in the germline V gene. With regard to this clone: Its matching antigen is unknown.

The study ran its PCR with 60 Vbeta and 13 Jbeta primers. Data came from immunoSEQ multiplex PCR; TCRdb stores just in-frame clones and leaves some out. The data show some 120,000 clones, 80% seen once. Sequenced: PBMCs. The gene calls are TRBV7-8 and TRBJ2-2, with 8 nucleotides matching TRBD1. The sequence came from a man aged 25-45 years in good health and CMV-seronegative. CDR3 sequence: CASRATGGTGELFF. The CDR3 DNA follows: TGTGCCAGCAGGGCTACAGGGGGGACCGGGGAGCTGTTTTTT.